This T cell receptor beta chain was recorded in a study of T cells in Graves' hyperthyroidism and ophthalmopathy. Germline CDR1 reads SGHRS; CDR2 reads YFSETQ. Trimming removed 0 bases from V and 1 base from J, with 7 bases in between. This CDR3 has 14 residues. RNA transcripts yielded amplified TCR beta CDR3 regions. First-round RT-PCR with HTBI primers amplified the TCR CDR3 region. TCRdb redid the calling of the multiplex PCR reads with MiXCR, one entry per CDR3 protein. Seen here are some 270,000 distinct CDR3 sequences, about 14% observed once, and the top ten hold 7.5% to 8%. The V call is TRBV5-1, the J call TRBJ1-1; D is unclear. The sequence was obtained from a woman in her twenties or thirties with Graves' hyperthyroidism that later progressed to Graves' ophthalmopathy. Sequencing used blood. CDR3 residues: CASSLASENTEAFF. The CDR3 region has the DNA TGCGCCAGCAGCTTGGCTTCGGAGAACACTGAAGCTTTCTTT. Together with reference TRBV5-1 and TRBJ1-1, the CDR3 gives the full variable domain: KAGVTQTPRYLIKTRGQQVTLSCSPISGHRSVSWYQQTPGQGLQFLFEYFSETQRNKGNFPGRFSGRQFSNSRSEMNVSTLELGDSALYLCASSLASENTEAFFGQGTRLTVV.